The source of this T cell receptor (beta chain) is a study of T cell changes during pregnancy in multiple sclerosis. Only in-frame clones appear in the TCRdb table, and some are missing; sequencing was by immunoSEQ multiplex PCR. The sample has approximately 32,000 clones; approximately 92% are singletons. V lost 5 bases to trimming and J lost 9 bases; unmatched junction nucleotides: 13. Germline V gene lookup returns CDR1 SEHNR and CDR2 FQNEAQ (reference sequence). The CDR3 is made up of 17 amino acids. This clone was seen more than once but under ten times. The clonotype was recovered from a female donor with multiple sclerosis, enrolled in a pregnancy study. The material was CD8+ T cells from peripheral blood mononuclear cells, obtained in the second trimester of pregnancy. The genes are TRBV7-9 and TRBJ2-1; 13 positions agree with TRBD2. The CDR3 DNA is TGTGCCAGCAGCCCCCGGACTAGCGGGAGACGTGTGTTTGAGCAGTTCTTC. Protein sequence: CASSPRTSGRRVFEQFF.